This T cell receptor (beta chain) was profiled in a study of CD8+CD57+ T cells in acquired aplastic anemia. Turning to the study itself: Isolated CD4+ and CD8+ cells, once sorted, yielded DNA averaging about 3.2 ug.

The study's findings and limits: Found in both controls and patients were approximately 31 CD8+ CDR3 sequences.

TCR beta VDJ combinations and CDR3 sequences were profiled from genomic DNA. From the reads, TCRdb called clonotypes with MiXCR, one entry per CDR3 protein. Of about 160,000 distinct CDR3 sequences in the sample, about two thirds were seen once. To note about this clonotype: The antigen is not known. Relative to the germline gene, one junction end is altered; a read error may explain this.

Before being chosen for sequencing, patients had shown CD8+CD57+ cell expansion by flow cytometry. By the time of blood sampling, patients had still received no therapy. Germline CDR1 and CDR2: SGHRS and YFSETQ. This CDR3 region has 13 residues. This chain joins TRBV5-1 and TRBJ1-4; D is unresolved. This receptor was taken from a human donor with aplastic anemia. Sequencing used sorted CD4+, CD8+, or CD8+CD57+ T cells (not recorded which) from PBMCs. CDR3 in DNA: TGTGCCAGCAGCCCATCAACTAATGAAAAACTGTTTTTT. Translating gives CASSPSTNEKLFF.